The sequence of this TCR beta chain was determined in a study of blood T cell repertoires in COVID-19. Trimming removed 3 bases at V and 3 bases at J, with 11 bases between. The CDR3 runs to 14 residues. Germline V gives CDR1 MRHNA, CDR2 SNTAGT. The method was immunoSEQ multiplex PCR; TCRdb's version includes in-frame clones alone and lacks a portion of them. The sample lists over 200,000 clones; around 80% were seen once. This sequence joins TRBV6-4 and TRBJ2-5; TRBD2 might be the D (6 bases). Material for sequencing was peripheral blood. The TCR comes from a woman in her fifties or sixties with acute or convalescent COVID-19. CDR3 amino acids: CASSEGLKEETQYF. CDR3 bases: TGTGCCAGCAGTGAAGGACTAAAGGAAGAGACCCAGTACTTC.